The 25 T cell receptor beta chains presented below share a single source sample, sequenced in a study of cytomegalovirus exposure and HLA in healthy donors. The primer mix had 60 Vbeta and 13 Jbeta primers. Data came from immunoSEQ multiplex PCR; TCRdb stores just in-frame clones and leaves some out. Of some 120,000 clones listed, more than 75% were seen once; the top ten hold 11%. The sequenced sample consisted of PBMCs. The receptors shown here come from a man aged 25-45 years in good health and CMV-seropositive.

Written as DNA, the CDR3 is TGTGCCAGCAGCGCCCGAACCGGCACCGGGGAGCTGTTTTTT. Amino acid sequence: CASSARTGTGELFF. This chain links TRBV9 with TRBJ2-2; D is unclear. Germline CDR1 SGDLS, CDR2 YYNGEE. With 3 bases removed from V and 4 bases from J, the gap between germline ends came to 10 bases. CDR3 length equals 14 residues.

CDR3: CASSLPEGDTTYEQYF. The CDR3 region has the DNA TGTGCCAGCAGCTTGCCGGAAGGGGACACAACCTACGAGCAGTACTTC. J is TRBJ2-7 and V is TRBV7-8; a weak D match, TRBD1 (6 bases). The CDR3 spans 16 residues. Trimming took 3 bases from V and 2 from J, leaving 17 bases between them. Germline CDR1 and CDR2: SGHVS and FQNEAQ.

J is TRBJ2-3 and V is TRBV27; 7 bases agree with TRBD2. This CDR3 comprises 16 residues. The germline V gene has CDR1 MNHEY and CDR2 SMNVEV (reference sequence). Unmatched junction bases numbered 8, after V lost 5 bases and J lost 0 bases. DNA for the CDR3: TGTGCCAGCAGTCCCTCGACTAGCAAGAGCACAGATACGCAGTATTTT. Translated: CASSPSTSKSTDTQYF.

The chain uses TRBV5-4 and TRBJ1-4, with 7 bases that match TRBD1. The ends lost 3 bases at V and 3 bases at J; junction bases unmatched: 2. Germline V gene data show CDR1 as SGHNT and CDR2 as YYREEE (reference sequence). The CDR3 contains 14 residues. The CDR3 DNA is TGTGCCAGCAGCTCCGGGACAGCTAATGAAAAACTGTTTTTT. Amino acid sequence: CASSSGTANEKLFF.

The rearrangement joins TRBV5-4 to TRBJ2-2, with D possibly matching TRBD1 (6 bases). CDR1 SGHNT and CDR2 YYREEE come from the germline V gene (reference sequence). V was pared by 1 base and J by 5 bases, with 12 bases between. The CDR3 sequence is 15 residues long. CDR3 residues: CASSLIQGDTGELFF. CDR3 sequence (DNA): TGTGCCAGCAGCTTGATACAGGGAGATACCGGGGAGCTGTTTTTT. Looking up the rest from reference TRBV5-4 and TRBJ2-2 gives the full variable domain: ETGVTQSPTHLIKTRGQQVTLRCSSQSGHNTVSWYQQALGQGPQFIFQYYREEENGRGNFPPRFSGLQFPNYSSELNVNALELDDSALYLCASSLIQGDTGELFFGEGSRLTVL.

This chain connects TRBV7-3 to TRBJ1-1; 9 nucleotides align to TRBD1. V was clipped by 5 bases and J by 1 base; unmatched bases: 2. The length of the CDR3 is 14 residues. The germline V gene has CDR1 SGHTA and CDR2 FQGTGA. The CDR3 here is CASSVDRGNTEAFF. The DNA for the CDR3 is TGTGCCAGCAGCGTGGACAGGGGGAACACTGAAGCTTTCTTT.

This chain links TRBV28 with TRBJ2-2; 9 bases agree with TRBD1. Germline values: CDR1 MDHEN, CDR2 SYDVKM. V lost 3 bases to trimming and J lost 4 bases; unmatched junction nucleotides: 3. The length of the CDR3 is 15 residues. The DNA of the CDR3 is TGTGCCAGCAGTTTGGACAGGGGCGGCACCGGGGAGCTGTTTTTT. This encodes CASSLDRGGTGELFF.

The gene calls are TRBV28 and TRBJ2-2; 10 bases agree with TRBD1. The CDR3 spans 16 residues. V was clipped by 6 bases and J by 4 bases; unmatched bases: 8. Germline CDR1 and CDR2: MDHEN and SYDVKM. The CDR3 DNA sequence: TGTGCCAGCAGCCTCTTGGGACAGGGGCTCACCGGGGAGCTGTTTTTT. Its protein product is CASSLLGQGLTGELFF.

The chain combines TRBV7-2 with TRBJ2-7, with TRBD2 matching 11 bases. The ends lost 4 bases at V and 3 bases at J; junction bases unmatched: 14. Looked up from germline, CDR1 is SGHTA and CDR2 is FQGNSA. The CDR3 is 18 residues long. CDR3 amino acids: CASSYSPPPGLADYEQYF. CDR3 in DNA: TGTGCCAGCAGCTATAGCCCCCCTCCGGGACTAGCGGACTACGAGCAGTACTTC. The complete variable domain, with remaining parts taken from reference TRBV7-2 and TRBJ2-7, reads GAGVSQSPSNKVTEKGKDVELRCDPISGHTALYWYRQSLGQGLEFLIYFQGNSAPDKSGLPSDRFSAERTGGSVSTLTIQRTQQEDSAVYLCASSYSPPPGLADYEQYFGPGTRLTVT.

The chain uses TRBV4-1 and TRBJ2-7; a possible D gene is TRBD2 (5 bases). CDR1 and CDR2 (germline): MGHRA, YSYEKL. Trimming cost V 2 bases and J 3 bases, with 17 bases left between them. The CDR3 covers 16 residues. The CDR3 nucleotides read TGCGCCAGCAGCCAACCTACCGGGAAAAACCACTACGAGCAGTACTTC. Protein: CASSQPTGKNHYEQYF.

The CDR3 region has the DNA TGTGCCAGCAGCTTAGGCTCGGGACTAGTTTACAATGAGCAGTTCTTC. It specifies CASSLGSGLVYNEQFF. J is TRBJ2-1 and V is TRBV7-6; 8 positions match TRBD2. The CDR3 spans 16 residues. The V gene's germline CDR1 is SGHVS and CDR2 FNYEAQ. V gave up 1 base and J gave up 4 bases; unmatched junction bases: 6.

This clone was seen a few times. The rearrangement links TRBV7-2 to TRBJ1-1; 10 bases fit TRBD1. Germline V CDR1 and CDR2: SGHTA, FQGNSA. The trim removed 6 bases at V and 0 bases at J, leaving 7 bases unmatched. CDR3 length: 16 amino acids. The CDR3 DNA is TGTGCCAGCAGAACGGGACAGGGGCCTATGAACACTGAAGCTTTCTTT. Its protein is CASRTGQGPMNTEAFF.

The chain links TRBV9 to TRBJ2-2; D not resolved. The CDR3 has 17 amino acids. V lost 2 bases, J lost 5 bases, and 19 bases lay in between. Per germline, CDR1 SGDLS and CDR2 YYNGEE. The CDR3 spells CASSVRSQWAGTGELFF. CDR3 sequence (DNA): TGTGCCAGCAGCGTTCGGTCCCAATGGGCAGGTACCGGGGAGCTGTTTTTT. The complete variable domain, with remaining parts taken from reference TRBV9 and TRBJ2-2, reads DSGVTQTPKHLITATGQRVTLRCSPRSGDLSVYWYQQSLDQGLQFLIQYYNGEERAKGNILERFSAQQFPDLHSELNLSSLELGDSALYFCASSVRSQWAGTGELFFGEGSRLTVL.

The rearrangement links TRBV7-2 to TRBJ1-3; D uncertain. The ends were cut back, 5 bases at V and 5 bases at J, with 10 bases in the middle. Germline-derived CDR1 and CDR2 are SGHTA and FQGNSA. The CDR3 covers 13 residues. The CDR3: CASSTTSRNTIYF. CDR3 bases: TGTGCCAGCAGCACCACAAGTAGAAACACCATATATTTT.

The DNA for the CDR3 is TGTGCCAGCAGTTTTACAGGGTTGACTGGAAACACCATATATTTT. This translates into CASSFTGLTGNTIYF. The rearrangement uses TRBV6-5 and TRBJ1-3, with a possible D match to TRBD1 (6 bases). The ends were cut back, 4 bases at V and 2 bases at J, with 12 bases in the middle. In germline, CDR1 is MNHEY, CDR2 SVGAGI. The CDR3 has 15 residues.

In its sample, this clone was seen a few times. J is TRBJ2-3 and V is TRBV27; D unresolved. CDR1 is MNHEY, CDR2 SMNVEV, per germline (reference sequence). The V end lost 5 bases, the J end lost 5 bases, and 8 bases lay between the germline ends. There are 12 residues in the CDR3. CDR3 in amino acids: CASSLSGDTQYF. CDR3 bases: TGTGCCAGCAGTCTCTCCGGAGATACGCAGTATTTT.

This chain connects TRBV7-3 to TRBJ1-1; D not resolved. V shed 1 base and J shed 2 bases, with 8 bases lying between them. The CDR3 is made up of 14 amino acids. Germline V lookup: CDR1 SGHTA, CDR2 FQGTGA. CDR3 protein: CASSLMSLNTEAFF. CDR3 in DNA: TGTGCCAGCAGCTTAATGAGCCTCAACACTGAAGCTTTCTTT.

The chain recombines TRBV5-5 with TRBJ1-2; a possible D gene is TRBD1 (5 bases). The length of the CDR3 is 16 residues. V was pared by 0 bases and J by 4 bases, with 16 bases between. The V gene's germline CDR1 is SGHKS and CDR2 YYEKEE (reference sequence). CDR3 nucleotides: TGTGCCAGCAGCTTGGCCCCGCAGGGTGCAACCTATGGCTACACCTTC. Translation gives CASSLAPQGATYGYTF.

The chain carries TRBV7-2 and TRBJ2-1; TRBD2 matches at 9 bases. The germline CDR1 and CDR2 sequences are SGHTA and FQGNSA. V lost 4 bases to trimming and J lost 7 bases; unmatched junction nucleotides: 11. The CDR3 is 16 amino acids. CDR3 protein: CASSWIAGVPTNEQFF. DNA for the CDR3: TGTGCCAGCAGCTGGATAGCGGGAGTGCCCACAAATGAGCAGTTCTTC.

This clone has only a few counts. V gene TRBV5-8 combines with J gene TRBJ2-7; D unresolved. The CDR3 spans 17 residues. Germline CDR1 reads SGHTS; CDR2 reads YDEGEE. Trimming left V 2 bases short and J 0 bases short, with 18 bases between. The CDR3 reads CASSFPPQTRLSYEQYF. The CDR3 DNA is TGTGCCAGCAGCTTTCCTCCACAAACACGCCTCTCCTACGAGCAGTACTTC.

The rearrangement links TRBV7-2 to TRBJ2-7, with 10 positions matching TRBD2. The V segment lost 1 base and the J segment 5 bases; nucleotides outside the gene matches: 8. The CDR3 extends over 16 amino acids. CDR1 is SGHTA and CDR2 is FQGNSA in the germline V gene. The CDR3: CASSLGRLAGVNEQYF. The CDR3 nucleotides are TGTGCCAGCAGCTTAGGTCGTCTAGCGGGAGTGAACGAGCAGTACTTC.

V and J are TRBV28 and TRBJ2-7; 13 bases align to TRBD2. CDR1 MDHEN and CDR2 SYDVKM come from the germline V gene. The CDR3 is 17 residues long. Trimming took 4 bases from V and 0 from J; bases not matched to a gene: 6. The CDR3 DNA is TGTGCCAGCAGTTCGGGACTAGCGGGGTCGTCCTCCTACGAGCAGTACTTC. This translates into CASSSGLAGSSSYEQYF.

This clone was seen a handful of times. V and J are TRBV10-2 and TRBJ2-6; the match to TRBD1 covers 10 bases. Germline loops: CDR1 WSHSY, CDR2 SAAADI. The J segment lost 0 bases and the V segment lost 6 bases, leaving 8 bases of the junction unmatched. The CDR3 is 18 amino acids. The CDR3 here is CASSAVGQGSSGANVLTF. For the CDR3, the DNA is TGCGCCAGCAGCGCAGTGGGACAGGGGAGCTCTGGGGCCAACGTCCTGACTTTC.

The V gene is TRBV11-2, the J gene TRBJ2-3, with D maybe TRBD1 (6 bases). Germline V CDR1 and CDR2: SGHAT, FQNNGV. There are 16 residues in the CDR3. Trimming took off 4 bases at V and 1 base at J, with 15 bases between the two ends. The DNA for the CDR3 is TGTGCCAGCAGCTCAATTGGGGGCTGGGGCACAGATACGCAGTATTTT. It translates to CASSSIGGWGTDTQYF.

This clone was observed a single time. An end of the junction does not agree with germline; a read error may underlie this. The same CDR3 also results from other DNA sequences found in this sample. The J gene is TRBJ2-1, the V gene TRBV5-1; D might be TRBD2 (7 bases). Germline V gene data show CDR1 as SGHRS and CDR2 as YFSETQ. The CDR3 runs to 15 residues. CDR3 in DNA: TGCGCCAGCAGCAGGGGGGGACTTCCAGACAATGAACAGTTCTTC. Residues: CASSRGGLPDNEQFF.